This is a list of T cell receptor beta chains from one sample in a study of early T cells in non-severe SARS-CoV-2 infection. Via MiXCR, TCRdb re-called the 5' RACE reads, giving one row per CDR3 protein. This table holds about 34,000 distinct CDR3 sequences, roughly 5.7% found once. Specimen: whole blood. The source is an adult who was a healthcare worker with PCR-confirmed SARS-CoV-2 infection or an uninfected control (not recorded which). Each CDR3 is given with its conserved first and last residue. D genes are given only for firm matches. The listing skips clone size in some rows; elsewhere it reads once, few, many or a size class.

>-|TRBJ2-5|few|TRBV15
TGTGCCACCAGCAAAAGGGGGAGAATGGGGACCCAGTACTTC
CATSKRGRMGTQYF
>TRBD2|TRBJ2-3|few|TRBV4-1
TGCGCCAGCAGCCAAGAGGGCGGGAGAGGAGATACGCAGTATTTT
CASSQEGGRGDTQYF
>TRBD1|TRBJ1-6|many|TRBV6-5
TGTGCCAGCACCCGGGGGACAGGAGGCTCACCCCTCCACTTT
CASTRGTGGSPLHF
>-|TRBJ2-1|many|TRBV15
TGTGCCACCAGCAGCATAAATGGGGATGAGCAGTTCTTC
CATSSINGDEQFF
>-|TRBJ2-7|few|TRBV27
TGTGCCAGCAGTCGAAGCCTCAGCTCGAGCAACTACGAGCAGTACTTC
CASSRSLSSSNYEQYF
>-|TRBJ2-5|many|TRBV7-9
TGTGCCAGCAGAAAATTCAGCGGCGGGCAAAAAGAGACCCAGTACTTC
CASRKFSGGQKETQYF
>-|TRBJ1-2|medium-sized|TRBV16
TGTGCCAGCAGCCATCCGACGGGGGCCACCACCTTC
CASSHPTGATTF
>-|TRBJ1-2|few|TRBV2
TGTGCCAGCAGCACCGGGACGACCGGCTACACCTTC
CASSTGTTGYTF
>TRBD2|TRBJ2-7|many|TRBV5-1
TGCGCCAGCAGCTTGGAAGGACTAGCGAGCCACGAGCAGTACTTC
CASSLEGLASHEQYF
>-|TRBJ2-5|many|TRBV12-3/TRBV12-4
TGTGCCAGCAGTTTGCATCAGGAGGGTACGGAGACCCAGTACTTC
CASSLHQEGTETQYF
>TRBD1|TRBJ1-1|few|TRBV7-9
TGTGCCAGCAGCTATGACAGGGTCAACACTGAAGCTTTCTTT
CASSYDRVNTEAFF
>-|TRBJ2-3|-|TRBV6-4
TGTGCCAGCAGTGACGGGACTAGCACAGATACGCAGTATTTT
CASSDGTSTDTQYF
>-|TRBJ2-1|many|TRBV18
TGTGCCAGCTCACTTTCGGATGAGCAGTTCTTC
CASSLSDEQFF
>TRBD1|TRBJ1-1|many|TRBV4-2
TGTGCCAGCAGCCAAGTCCCGGGACAGGGGACGGGAACTGAAGCTTTCTTT
CASSQVPGQGTGTEAFF
>-|TRBJ2-7|many|TRBV11-3
TGTGCCAGCAGCTTATCAGGTGCCAGAGGTCACGAGCAGTACTTC
CASSLSGARGHEQYF
>-|TRBJ2-7|few|TRBV9
TGTGCCAGCAGCACAGACAGTAACTACGAGCAGTACTTC
CASSTDSNYEQYF
>-|TRBJ1-2|few|TRBV27
TGTGCCAGTTATTCCTCTCGGGCGGACAGCTATGGCTACACCTTC
CASYSSRADSYGYTF
>TRBD1|TRBJ1-1|medium-sized|TRBV7-2
TGTGCCAGCAGCCTCAGGACAGGGAAAGCTTTCTTT
CASSLRTGKAFF
>TRBD2|TRBJ2-2|-|TRBV11-1
TGTGCCAGCAGCTTCCTACTAGCGGGAGTTTCCGGGGAGCTGTTTTTT
CASSFLLAGVSGELFF
>TRBD1|TRBJ1-1|-|TRBV2
TGTGCCAGCAGTGAAATGGGGGACAGCACAGGTACTGAAGCTTTCTTT
CASSEMGDSTGTEAFF